This TCR beta chain is drawn from a study of blood T cell repertoires in COVID-19. Study-level information: Researchers got acute and convalescent COVID-19 samples from the United States, Italy and Spain. T cells, B-cell-depleted T cells, or PBMCs supplied cDNA or gDNA.

In the original analysis: Cell counts per sample came from amplifying reference gene primers. The method was immunoSEQ multiplex PCR; TCRdb's version includes in-frame clones alone and lacks a portion of them. That table supplies the V and J calls and clone size; D and trimming were determined from the DNA. The data contain 280,000 or so clones, roughly 88% of them singletons. CDR3 length: 15 amino acids. Trimming took off 6 bases at V and 2 bases at J, with 13 bases between the two ends. The germline V gene has CDR1 MDHEN and CDR2 SYDVKM. This clone has only one observation. The chain joins TRBV28 to TRBJ1-4, with D possibly being TRBD1 (5 bases). Sequencing was carried out using peripheral blood. This TCR derives from a man aged 18 to 30 with active or convalescent COVID-19. This chain's CDR3 is CASRPEGRTNEKLFF. The CDR3 nucleotides are TGTGCCAGCAGGCCTGAGGGGAGGACTAATGAAAAACTGTTTTTT.